The table lists the clone carrying this T cell receptor (beta chain) with many counts. Its antigen is as yet unknown. The data derive from a study of human T cells and chemical hapten exposure. On the study more broadly: Diphenylcyclopropenone was applied weekly to patients' scalps across the roughly 25-week study. Enrolled patients were predominantly female and had alopecia areata, totalis or universalis. General observations from the study: Counts of TCRs above 1 in 1000 frequency stayed unchanged with DPC sensitization.

Via MiXCR, TCRdb re-called the RACE reads, giving one row per CDR3 protein. The repertoire includes 35,000 to 45,000 distinct CDR3 sequences, 8% to 9% of them detected once, and about 15% sits in the top ten. The germline CDR1 and CDR2 sequences are SNHLY and FYNNEI. This CDR3 is 14 amino acids long. With 8 bases clipped from V and 2 bases from J, the junction kept 8 bases outside the gene matches. This sample's time point: patch test 2, 6 weeks after DPC sensitization. The treatment: therapeutic diphenylcyclopropenone sensitization with weekly scalp DPC. The chain carries TRBV2 and TRBJ2-7; 8 bases fit TRBD1. The source was whole blood, collected in connection with sensitization to the hapten diphenylcyclopropenone (DPC). This TCR came from a middle-aged woman with alopecia areata. Some clones in this sample may be carry-over from other donors' samples. CDR3 nucleotide sequence: TGTGCCAGCGTGGATCAGGGGGCCACCTACGAGCAGTACTTC. Amino acid sequence: CASVDQGATYEQYF.